Listed here are 25 T cell receptor beta chains from one sample, sequenced in a study of OX40 agonist ivuxolimab in advanced cancers. Libraries were prepared by immunoSEQ multiplex PCR; TCRdb keeps only in-frame clonotypes and omits some of them. The sample lists tens of thousands of clones, roughly nine tenths occurring once. Here the sequenced sample was CD4+ or CD8+ T cells sorted from blood, taken in a trial of the OX40 agonist ivuxolimab. The receptors shown here come from an adult with an advanced solid tumor such as melanoma, head and neck, liver or kidney cancer.

The chain has TRBV27 and TRBJ1-5, with no clear D. The V and J ends lost 5 bases and 5 bases respectively, with 16 bases between them. This CDR3 has 15 residues. Germline lookup yields CDR1 MNHEY and CDR2 SMNVEV (reference sequence). CDR3 loop: CASSHDGRADQPQHF. CDR3 sequence (DNA): TGTGCCAGCAGTCACGACGGCCGAGCCGATCAGCCCCAGCATTTT.

This clone was seen only a few times. This sequence joins TRBV19 and TRBJ2-1; 7 positions agree with TRBD2. Trimming at V came to 0 bases and at J to 2 bases, leaving 4 bases not matched to a gene. The germline CDR1 and CDR2 sequences are LNHDA and SQIVND (reference sequence). There are 16 residues in the CDR3. The CDR3 nucleotides read TGTGCCAGTAGTATAGATCAGCGGGGTCCCTACAATGAGCAGTTCTTC. Its protein is CASSIDQRGPYNEQFF.

The chain joins TRBV18 to TRBJ2-1; 8 nucleotides agree with TRBD2. This CDR3 spans 18 amino acids. The germline V gene encodes CDR1 KGHSH and CDR2 LQKENI. J was trimmed by 8 bases and V by 6 bases; bases with no gene match: 21. The DNA of the CDR3 is TGTGCCAGCTCTAAAATTTTCGGTTTGCGGGAGGAATCCGATGAGCAGTTCTTC. The encoded protein is CASSKIFGLREESDEQFF.

CDR3: CATADPRTGAYEQYF. CDR3 DNA sequence: TGCGCCACTGCCGATCCTAGGACCGGGGCCTACGAGCAGTACTTC. This rearrangement joins TRBV10-2 to TRBJ2-7; a possible D gene is TRBD2 (5 bases). This CDR3 contains 15 residues. Looked up from germline, CDR1 is WSHSY and CDR2 is SAAADI. Trimming took 10 bases from V and 2 from J, leaving 21 bases between them.

The J gene is TRBJ2-1, the V gene TRBV27, with D perhaps assigned TRBD1 or TRBD2 (7 bases each). V shed 3 bases and J shed 3 bases, with 15 bases lying between them. Germline CDR1 and CDR2: MNHEY and SMNVEV (reference sequence). The CDR3 totals 16 residues. Here the CDR3 reads CASSFRGRGFYNEQFF. For the CDR3, the DNA is TGTGCCAGCAGTTTTAGGGGGCGGGGGTTCTACAATGAGCAGTTCTTC.

This sequence joins TRBV7-2 and TRBJ2-3; TRBD2 agrees at 13 bases. V trimming: 5 bases; J trimming: 4 bases; junction bases outside the gene matches: 3. The germline gives CDR1 SGHTA, CDR2 FQGNSA. The CDR3 loop spans 15 amino acids. The CDR3 nucleotides are TGTGCCAGCAGCCTAGGACTAGCGGGAGCAGATACGCAGTATTTT. Protein product: CASSLGLAGADTQYF. Drawing the rest from reference TRBV7-2 and TRBJ2-3, the complete variable domain is GAGVSQSPSNKVTEKGKDVELRCDPISGHTALYWYRQSLGQGLEFLIYFQGNSAPDKSGLPSDRFSAERTGGSVSTLTIQRTQQEDSAVYLCASSLGLAGADTQYFGPGTRLTVL.

This clone came up a few times. The CDR3 sequence: CASSPLGYFEGYEQYF. In DNA, the CDR3 is TGTGCCAGCAGCCCCCTAGGCTACTTTGAGGGCTACGAGCAGTACTTC. The chain couples TRBV11-2 to TRBJ2-7, with D possibly TRBD2 on 5 matching bases. Between the trimmed V and J ends, which lost 5 bases and 3 bases, there was a span of 20 bases. CDR1 SGHAT and CDR2 FQNNGV come from the germline V gene. The CDR3 runs to 16 residues.

The rearrangement joins TRBV19 to TRBJ2-3; 11 bases line up with TRBD2. The V gene's germline CDR1 is LNHDA and CDR2 SQIVND (reference sequence). This CDR3 is built from 16 residues. Trimming took 3 bases from V and 1 from J; bases not matched to a gene: 3. The CDR3 protein is CASSIGSGRGTDTQYF. CDR3 DNA: TGTGCCAGTAGTATCGGTAGCGGGAGGGGCACAGATACGCAGTATTTT.

V and J are TRBV9 and TRBJ1-1; no reliable D call. Germline CDR1 is SGDLS and CDR2 is YYNGEE. The CDR3 consists of 13 residues. Trimming stripped 0 bases from V and 1 base from J, with 4 bases between. CDR3 bases: TGTGCCAGCAGCGTAGCATGGAACACTGAAGCTTTCTTT. It yields the protein CASSVAWNTEAFF.

This chain joins TRBV5-6 and TRBJ1-2, with 7 bases lining up with TRBD1. CDR1 and CDR2 (germline): SGHDT, YYEEEE. The ends lost 2 bases at V and 5 bases at J; junction bases unmatched: 0. CDR3 size: 12 residues. The CDR3 loop is CASSLQGYGYTF. The CDR3 bases are TGTGCCAGCAGCTTACAGGGGTATGGCTACACCTTC.

The V gene is TRBV21-1, the J gene TRBJ1-1. TRBV21-1 is annotated as a pseudogene. The CDR3 has 17 amino acids. CDR3 bases: TGTGCCAGCAGCAAAAATGGCGGGGGGCGAAGGAACACTGAAGCTTTCTTT. Translating gives CASSKNGGGRRNTEAFF.

The rearrangement joins TRBV2 to TRBJ2-4, with unresolved D. V lost 2 bases to trimming and J lost 0 bases, with 5 bases between them. The CDR3 has 14 amino acids. The germline CDR1 and CDR2 sequences are SNHLY and FYNNEI. The CDR3 DNA reads as TGTGCCAGCAGTGAAAGAGCAGCCAAAAACATTCAGTACTTC. Translation gives CASSERAAKNIQYF.

The rearrangement links TRBV6-6 to TRBJ2-3; a possible D gene is TRBD2 (5 bases). Trimming cost V 4 bases and J 0 bases, with 11 bases left between them. This CDR3 is built from 15 residues. Germline CDR1 reads MNHNY; CDR2 reads SVGAGI (reference sequence). The chain's CDR3 is CASSFAEASTDTQYF. The DNA of the CDR3 is TGTGCCAGCAGTTTTGCGGAGGCTAGCACAGATACGCAGTATTTT.

The rearrangement joins TRBV11-3 to TRBJ2-3, with D hard to call. Trimming took 1 base from V and 1 from J, leaving 15 bases between them. CDR3 length: 17 amino acids. In germline, CDR1 is SGHNT, CDR2 YENEEA. CDR3 bases: TGTGCCAGCAGCTTAGTCGCGGTGACCGTGGGCACAGATACGCAGTATTTT. It yields the protein CASSLVAVTVGTDTQYF.

The chain combines TRBV4-1 with TRBJ2-7, with TRBD1 identical over 7 bases. V trimming: 0 bases; J trimming: 2 bases; junction bases outside the gene matches: 4. CDR3 length: 15 amino acids. The germline V gene has CDR1 MGHRA and CDR2 YSYEKL. CDR3 residues: CASSQDRGLTYEQYF. CDR3 sequence (DNA): TGCGCCAGCAGCCAAGATAGGGGGCTCACCTACGAGCAGTACTTC.

The rearrangement links TRBV13 to TRBJ2-7; 7 bases align to TRBD2. The J segment lost 1 base and the V segment lost 7 bases, leaving 16 bases of the junction unmatched. CDR1 is PRHDT, CDR2 FYEKMQ, per germline (reference sequence). This CDR3 contains 17 residues. CDR3 in amino acids: CASTPGPVAGVSYEQYF. In DNA form, the CDR3 reads TGTGCCAGCACCCCCGGCCCCGTTGCGGGAGTATCCTACGAGCAGTACTTC.

Comment on this clone: At the DNA level, this CDR3 is encoded by other sequences in the same sample as well. The V and J genes are TRBV19 and TRBJ2-1; 11 positions match TRBD2. The V segment lost 5 bases and the J segment 3 bases; nucleotides outside the gene matches: 3. This CDR3 region has 15 residues. Per the germline V gene, CDR1 is LNHDA and CDR2 is SQIVND (reference sequence). CDR3 sequence reads: CASSPGTSGYNEQFF. The CDR3 DNA sequence: TGTGCCAGTAGTCCCGGGACTAGCGGCTACAATGAGCAGTTCTTC.

V and J are TRBV27 and TRBJ1-5; no reliable D call. In germline, CDR1 is MNHEY, CDR2 SMNVEV (reference sequence). This CDR3 has 13 residues. Trimming took 9 bases from V and 4 from J, leaving 13 bases between them. The CDR3 spells CASGDVVNQPQHF. For the CDR3, the DNA is TGTGCCAGTGGGGATGTGGTGAATCAGCCCCAGCATTTT.

The rearrangement links TRBV6-6 to TRBJ2-4; D tentatively fits TRBD1 or TRBD2 (6 bases each). With 6 bases removed from V and 1 base from J, the gap between germline ends came to 16 bases. The length of the CDR3 is 16 residues. CDR1 and CDR2 from the germline V gene are MNHNY and SVGAGI (reference sequence). The CDR3 nucleotides read TGTGCCAGCAGCTCTCTCCCGGGGGCGGCCAAAAACATTCAGTACTTC. Protein product: CASSSLPGAAKNIQYF.

The chain couples TRBV11-2 to TRBJ1-2; no definite D call. The CDR3 has 14 residues. Germline lookup yields CDR1 SGHAT and CDR2 FQNNGV. V was trimmed by 0 bases and J by 4 bases, leaving 9 bases between them. The CDR3 region has the DNA TGTGCCAGCAGCTTAGATGAGAGTATCTATGGCTACACCTTC. It is translated as CASSLDESIYGYTF.

This clone is judged medium-sized. The chain is built from TRBV28 and TRBJ1-2; D unclear. The CDR3 covers 13 residues. The V gene lost 6 bases and the J gene lost 8 bases, with 16 bases spanning the gap. Per the germline V gene, CDR1 is MDHEN and CDR2 is SYDVKM. Here the CDR3 reads CASSFRGGRGYTF. The CDR3 DNA is TGTGCCAGCAGCTTCCGAGGAGGGAGAGGCTACACCTTC.

Only one count was recorded for this clone. The chain combines TRBV19 with TRBJ1-2; D gene ambiguous. Per germline, CDR1 LNHDA and CDR2 SQIVND (reference sequence). V was cut by 7 bases and J by 7 bases, with 22 bases left in between. CDR3 length equals 15 residues. CDR3 sequence: CASTDGARPDGGYTF. The CDR3 DNA reads TGTGCCAGTACCGACGGAGCCAGGCCTGATGGTGGCTACACCTTC.

The chain employs TRBV6-1 and TRBJ2-6; D is perhaps TRBD1 or TRBD2 (5 bases each). CDR3 size: 17 residues. CDR1 MNHNS and CDR2 SASEGT come from the germline V gene. The V end was cut by 4 bases, the J end by 0 bases, with 13 bases between. In nucleotides, the CDR3 is TGTGCCAGCAGTGTCGAGGGGTGGGTCTCTGGGGCCAACGTCCTGACTTTC. Amino acids: CASSVEGWVSGANVLTF.

This chain connects TRBV9 to TRBJ1-2; a weak D match, TRBD1 (5 bases). CDR1 is SGDLS and CDR2 is YYNGEE in the germline V gene. CDR3 size: 15 residues. V was shortened by 0 bases and J by 4 bases, with 13 bases between the two germline ends. The CDR3 loop is CASSVGQTLAYGYTF. In DNA, the CDR3 is TGTGCCAGCAGCGTAGGACAGACATTAGCCTATGGCTACACCTTC.

This chain links TRBV27 with TRBJ2-7, with D uncertain. Trimming shortened V by 5 bases and J by 1 base, and 15 bases separated the two germline ends. Germline V CDR1 and CDR2: MNHEY, SMNVEV (reference sequence). CDR3 length: 15 amino acids. This CDR3 reads CASSPLASLSYEQYF. The CDR3 DNA follows: TGTGCCAGCAGTCCCCTGGCATCCTTATCCTACGAGCAGTACTTC.